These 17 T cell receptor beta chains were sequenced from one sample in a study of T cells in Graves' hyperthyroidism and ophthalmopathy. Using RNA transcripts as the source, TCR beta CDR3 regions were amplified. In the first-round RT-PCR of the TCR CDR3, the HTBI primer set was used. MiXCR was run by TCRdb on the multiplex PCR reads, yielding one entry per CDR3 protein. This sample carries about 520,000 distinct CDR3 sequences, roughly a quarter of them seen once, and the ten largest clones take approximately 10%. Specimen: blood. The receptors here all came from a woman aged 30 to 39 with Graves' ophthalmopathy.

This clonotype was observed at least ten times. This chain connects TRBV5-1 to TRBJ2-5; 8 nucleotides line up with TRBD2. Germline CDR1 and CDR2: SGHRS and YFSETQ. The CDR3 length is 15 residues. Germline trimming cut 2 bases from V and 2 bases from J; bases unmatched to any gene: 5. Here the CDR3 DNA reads TGCGCCAGCAGCTTAAGCGGGAGCCGGCAAGAGACCCAGTACTTC. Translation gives CASSLSGSRQETQYF.

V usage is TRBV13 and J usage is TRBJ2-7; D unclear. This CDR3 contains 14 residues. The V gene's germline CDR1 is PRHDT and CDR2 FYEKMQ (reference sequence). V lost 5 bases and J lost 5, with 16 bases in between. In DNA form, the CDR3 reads TGTGCCAGCAGCCCGACTTGGGTGGAGAACGAGCAGTACTTC. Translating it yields CASSPTWVENEQYF.

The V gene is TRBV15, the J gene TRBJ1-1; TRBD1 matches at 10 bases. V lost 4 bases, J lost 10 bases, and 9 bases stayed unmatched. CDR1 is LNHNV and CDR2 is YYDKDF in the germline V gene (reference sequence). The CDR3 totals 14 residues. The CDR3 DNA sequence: TGTGCCACCAGCACATCGACAGGGGGCGGTGGAGCTTTCTTT. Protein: CATSTSTGGGGAFF.

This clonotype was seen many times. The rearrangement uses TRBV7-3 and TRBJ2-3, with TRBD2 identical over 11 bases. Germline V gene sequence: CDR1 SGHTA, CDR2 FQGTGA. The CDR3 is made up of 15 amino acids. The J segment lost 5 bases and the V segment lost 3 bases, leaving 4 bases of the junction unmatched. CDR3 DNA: TGTGCCAGCAGCTTCGTAGCGGGGGGGGTAGATACGCAGTATTTT. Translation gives CASSFVAGGVDTQYF. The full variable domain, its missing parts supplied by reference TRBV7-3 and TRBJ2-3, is GAGVSQTPSNKVTEKGKYVELRCDPISGHTALYWYRQSLGQGPEFLIYFQGTGAADDSGLPNDRFFAVRPEGSVSTLKIQRTERGDSAVYLCASSFVAGGVDTQYFGPGTRLTVL.

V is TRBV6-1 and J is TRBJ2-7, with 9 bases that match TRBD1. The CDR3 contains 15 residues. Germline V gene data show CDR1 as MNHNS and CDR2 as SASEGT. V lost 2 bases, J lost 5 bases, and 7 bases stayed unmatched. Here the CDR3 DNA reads TGTGCCAGCAGTGAAACGCCGACAGGGGGGGACGAGCAGTACTTC. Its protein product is CASSETPTGGDEQYF.

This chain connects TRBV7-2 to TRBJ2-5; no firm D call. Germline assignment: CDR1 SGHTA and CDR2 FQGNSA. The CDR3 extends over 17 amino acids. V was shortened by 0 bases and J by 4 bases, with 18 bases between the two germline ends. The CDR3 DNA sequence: TGTGCCAGCAGCTTAGCAAACGAACTCTGGGTAGTAGAGACCCAGTACTTC. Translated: CASSLANELWVVETQYF.

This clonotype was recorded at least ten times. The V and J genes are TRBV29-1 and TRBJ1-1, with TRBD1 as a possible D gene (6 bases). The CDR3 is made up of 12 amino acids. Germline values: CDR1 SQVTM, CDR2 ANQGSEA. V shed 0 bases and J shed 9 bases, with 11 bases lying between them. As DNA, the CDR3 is TGCAGCGTTGAAGATGCGGGGGGCAAAGCTTTCTTT. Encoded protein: CSVEDAGGKAFF.

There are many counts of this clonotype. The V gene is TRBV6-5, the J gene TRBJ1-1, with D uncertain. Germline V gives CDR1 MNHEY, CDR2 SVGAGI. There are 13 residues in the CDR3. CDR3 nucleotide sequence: TGTGCGAGTGCATGGGTGATGAACACTGAAGCTTTCTTT. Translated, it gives CASAWVMNTEAFF.

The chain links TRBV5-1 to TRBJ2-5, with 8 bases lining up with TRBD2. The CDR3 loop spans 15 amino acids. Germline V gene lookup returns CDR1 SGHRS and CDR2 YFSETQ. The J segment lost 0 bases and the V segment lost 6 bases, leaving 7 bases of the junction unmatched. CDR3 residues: CASNLAGNYQETQYF. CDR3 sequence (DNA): TGCGCCAGCAACCTAGCGGGTAATTACCAAGAGACCCAGTACTTC.

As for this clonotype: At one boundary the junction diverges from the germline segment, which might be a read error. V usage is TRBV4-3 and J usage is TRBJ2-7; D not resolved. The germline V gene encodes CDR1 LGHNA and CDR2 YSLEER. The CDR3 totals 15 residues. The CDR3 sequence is CASSQAGGVLYGQYF. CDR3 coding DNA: TGCGCCAGCAGCCAAGCGGGTGGAGTGCTCTACGGGCAGTACTTC.

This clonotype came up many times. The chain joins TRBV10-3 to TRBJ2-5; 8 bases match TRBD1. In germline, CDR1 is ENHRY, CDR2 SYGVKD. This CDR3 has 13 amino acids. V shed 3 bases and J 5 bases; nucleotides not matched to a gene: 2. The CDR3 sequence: CAISDNRGETQYF. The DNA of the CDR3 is TGTGCCATCAGTGATAACAGGGGGGAGACCCAGTACTTC.

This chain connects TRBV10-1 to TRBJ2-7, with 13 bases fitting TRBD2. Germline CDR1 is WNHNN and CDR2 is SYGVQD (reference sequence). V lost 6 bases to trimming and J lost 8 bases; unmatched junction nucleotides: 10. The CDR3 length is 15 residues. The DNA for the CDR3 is TGCGCCAGCAGCACAACCGGGACTAGCGGGACTAAGCAGTACTTC. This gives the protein CASSTTGTSGTKQYF.

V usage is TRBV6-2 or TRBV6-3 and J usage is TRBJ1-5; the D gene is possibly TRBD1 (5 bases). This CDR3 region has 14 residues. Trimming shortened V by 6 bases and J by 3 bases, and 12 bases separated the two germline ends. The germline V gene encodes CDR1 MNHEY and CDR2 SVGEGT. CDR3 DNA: TGTGCCAGCAGAGACCAGGGACCCAATCAGCCCCAGCATTTT. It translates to CASRDQGPNQPQHF.

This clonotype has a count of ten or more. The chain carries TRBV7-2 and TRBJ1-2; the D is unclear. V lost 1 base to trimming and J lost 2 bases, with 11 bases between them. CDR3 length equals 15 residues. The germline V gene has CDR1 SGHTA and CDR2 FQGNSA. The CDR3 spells CASSLVPTTNYGYTF. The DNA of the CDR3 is TGTGCCAGCAGCTTAGTGCCGACAACCAACTATGGCTACACCTTC.

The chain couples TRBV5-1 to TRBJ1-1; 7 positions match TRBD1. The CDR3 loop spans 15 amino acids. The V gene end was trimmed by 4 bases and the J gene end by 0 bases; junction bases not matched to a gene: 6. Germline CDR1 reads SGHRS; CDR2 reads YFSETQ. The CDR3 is CASSEPGQMNTEAFF. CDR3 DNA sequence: TGCGCCAGCAGCGAACCGGGACAGATGAACACTGAAGCTTTCTTT.

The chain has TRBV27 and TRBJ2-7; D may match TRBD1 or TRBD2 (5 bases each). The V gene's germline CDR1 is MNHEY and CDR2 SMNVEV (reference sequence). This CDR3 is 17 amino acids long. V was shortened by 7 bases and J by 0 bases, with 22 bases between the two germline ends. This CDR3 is CASTLPEGRRSSYEQYF. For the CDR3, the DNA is TGTGCCAGCACCCTCCCTGAGGGGCGAAGGAGCTCCTACGAGCAGTACTTC.

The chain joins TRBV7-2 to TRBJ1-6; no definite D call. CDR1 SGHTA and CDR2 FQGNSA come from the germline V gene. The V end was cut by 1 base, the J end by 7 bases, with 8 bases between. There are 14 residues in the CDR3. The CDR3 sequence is CASSLDPGNSPLHF. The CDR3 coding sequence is TGTGCCAGCAGCTTAGATCCGGGGAATTCACCCCTCCACTTT.